These 8 T cell receptor beta chains originate from one sample sequenced in a study of CD8 T cells in ankylosing spondylitis. TCRdb recomputed calls from the 5' RACE reads with MiXCR, one row per CDR3 protein. Of 250,000 to 300,000 distinct CDR3 sequences in the sample, about 19% were seen once. Sequencing input: blood, either unsorted or a sorted T cell fraction (not recorded which). These receptors all come from a male donor with ankylosing spondylitis or in good health (not recorded which).

The chain joins TRBV20-1 to TRBJ2-7; 12 positions match TRBD1. V was clipped by 1 base and J by 7 bases; unmatched bases: 11. The CDR3 totals 16 residues. Germline lookup yields CDR1 DFQATT and CDR2 SNEGSKA (reference sequence). The CDR3 sequence: CSARAPTGQGAVEQYV. CDR3 in DNA: TGCAGTGCTAGAGCACCAACGGGACAGGGGGCCGTTGAGCAGTACGTC.

This clonotype was detected ten times or more. The J gene is TRBJ1-1, the V gene TRBV12-3 or TRBV12-4; 7 bases are a match to TRBD1. V shed 6 bases, J shed 4 bases, and the junction held 11 bases outside the gene matches. The CDR3 is 15 amino acids. The CDR3: CASRIDRVGGTEAFF. The CDR3 DNA reads TGTGCCAGCAGAATCGACAGGGTAGGAGGCACTGAAGCTTTCTTT.

The chain links TRBV20-1 to TRBJ2-3; D is possibly TRBD2 (6 bases). This CDR3 spans 16 amino acids. CDR1 DFQATT and CDR2 SNEGSKA come from the germline V gene (reference sequence). Trimming pared 4 bases from V and 5 bases from J, leaving 22 bases between. The CDR3 DNA reads as TGCAGTGCTAACTCTGTAGCGGCGGGATGGATAGATACGCAGTATTTT. Amino acids: CSANSVAAGWIDTQYF.

This clonotype was counted only a few times. The chain has TRBV4-2 and TRBJ1-1; D not certain. The CDR3 totals 15 residues. Trimming pared 1 base from V and 0 bases from J, leaving 9 bases between. Germline CDR1 is LGHNA and CDR2 is YNFKEQ. This chain's CDR3 is CASSQVSSMNTEAFF. Written as DNA, the CDR3 is TGTGCCAGCAGCCAAGTGAGTAGCATGAACACTGAAGCTTTCTTT.

This clonotype was counted once. The V gene is TRBV12-3 or TRBV12-4, the J gene TRBJ2-2; D uncertain. The CDR3 is made up of 13 amino acids. The V gene lost 7 bases and the J gene lost 1 base, with 7 bases spanning the gap. The CDR3 coding sequence is TGTGCCAGCAACTTATTGAACACCGGGGAGCTGTTTTTT. Translated, it gives CASNLLNTGELFF.

The rearrangement joins TRBV3-1 to TRBJ2-1; D may be TRBD1 or TRBD2 (5 bases each). V lost 8 bases, J lost 6 bases, and 17 bases lay in between. The CDR3 loop spans 14 amino acids. Germline values: CDR1 LGHDT, CDR2 YNNKEL (reference sequence). CDR3 sequence reads: CASALTSGTNEQFF. CDR3 sequence (DNA): TGTGCCAGCGCACTGACCTCGGGGACCAATGAGCAGTTCTTC.

This clonotype has a handful of counts. This chain connects TRBV20-1 to TRBJ1-5; TRBD1 might be the D (5 bases). The CDR3 totals 13 residues. CDR1 and CDR2 (germline): DFQATT, SNEGSKA (reference sequence). V was shortened by 1 base and J by 9 bases, with 13 bases between the two germline ends. The CDR3 DNA follows: TGCAGTGCTAGAGTCAGGGTTCTGTGGCCCCAGCATTTT. As protein: CSARVRVLWPQHF.

The chain combines TRBV20-1 with TRBJ1-5; D gene uncertain. CDR1 and CDR2 (germline): DFQATT, SNEGSKA (reference sequence). The ends were cut back, 0 bases at V and 6 bases at J, with 15 bases in the middle. The CDR3 is 15 amino acids. In nucleotides, the CDR3 is TGCAGTGCTAGAGAGGGGAGAGGGAATAGTCAGCCCCAGCATTTT. Translating gives CSAREGRGNSQPQHF.